This section outlines one T cell receptor (beta chain) sequence together with its context. Its matching antigen is unknown. V was trimmed by 5 bases and J by 0 bases, leaving 12 bases between them. The CDR3 spans 15 residues. From germline, CDR1 is MDHEN and CDR2 SYDVKM. The CD4+ fraction was divided into a CD45RA+ naive subset and a CD45RA-negative memory subset. An approximately 210 ng quantity of DNA, some 30,000 T cell genomes, went into the sorted-subset replicate PCRs. Sequencing was performed with immunoSEQ multiplex PCR; in TCRdb, only in-frame clones are kept and a portion is missing. Of 2 million to 3 million clones detected, approximately 92% appear once; the ten largest clones hold over 0.12%. This entry comes from a study of shared clonotypes between healthy human individuals. Study results and limitations: Non-shared clonotypes had lower generation probabilities than clonotypes shared by all four sorted-subset donors.

The V call is TRBV28, the J call TRBJ2-3; a weak D match, TRBD2 (6 bases). Sequenced sample: naive CD4+ T cells sorted from blood. Subset: CD45RA+ positively selected. The source of this sequence is a man in his late teens or twenties in good health. The CDR3 DNA reads TGTGCCAGCAGTCTCCCGGGGGTTAGCACAGATACGCAGTATTTT. As protein: CASSLPGVSTDTQYF.